Listed here are 13 T cell receptor beta chains from one sample, sequenced in a study of cytomegalovirus exposure and HLA in healthy donors. Both 60 Vbeta primers and 13 Jbeta primers went into the PCR. Profiled with immunoSEQ multiplex PCR; TCRdb holds only in-frame clones, not every one. The sample has hundreds of thousands of clones, roughly 90% seen once. The sample comprised PBMCs. These receptors came from a woman aged 18-35 years in good health and CMV-seronegative.

The chain employs TRBV5-1 and TRBJ2-3; 7 bases are a match to TRBD2. The CDR3 is 16 amino acids. Trimming removed 0 bases from V and 2 bases from J; junction bases left unmatched: 6. CDR1 SGHRS and CDR2 YFSETQ come from the germline V gene. This CDR3 is CASSLGSGVHTDTQYF. CDR3 DNA: TGCGCCAGCAGCTTGGGGAGCGGGGTGCACACAGATACGCAGTATTTT. The whole variable domain, remainder taken from reference TRBV5-1 and TRBJ2-3, is KAGVTQTPRYLIKTRGQQVTLSCSPISGHRSVSWYQQTPGQGLQFLFEYFSETQRNKGNFPGRFSGRQFSNSRSEMNVSTLELGDSALYLCASSLGSGVHTDTQYFGPGTRLTVL.

The chain's CDR3 is CASSFRGSRTEAFF. DNA of the CDR3: TGTGCCAGCAGCTTCCGAGGCTCTCGAACTGAAGCTTTCTTT. The chain combines TRBV7-9 with TRBJ1-1; no clear D. The CDR3 runs 14 residues. V was shortened by 3 bases and J by 5 bases, with 13 bases between the two germline ends. The germline V gene encodes CDR1 SEHNR and CDR2 FQNEAQ (reference sequence).

DNA for the CDR3: TGCGCCAGCAGCCAAGGGGAGGGGATTTTGAGTTACGAGCAGTACTTC. Protein product: CASSQGEGILSYEQYF. V gene TRBV4-1 combines with J gene TRBJ2-7; 7 bases match TRBD2. V trimming: 1 base; J trimming: 4 bases; junction bases outside the gene matches: 10. Per germline, CDR1 MGHRA and CDR2 YSYEKL. The CDR3 is 16 residues long.

The chain recombines TRBV6-1 with TRBJ2-5, with D unclear. Judging by the DNA end, TRBJ2-7 fits better; the J call may be wrong. Germline CDR1 MNHNS, CDR2 SASEGT. The CDR3 runs 9 residues. DNA for the CDR3: TGTGCCAGCAGCTACGAGCAGTACTTC. This translates into CASSYEQYF.

Regarding this clone: The sample holds other DNA sequences that translate to the same CDR3. The chain recombines TRBV4-1 with TRBJ2-7; 12 nucleotides align to TRBD2. Unmatched junction bases numbered 7, after V lost 4 bases and J lost 3 bases. This CDR3 region has 16 residues. The germline CDR1 and CDR2 sequences are MGHRA and YSYEKL. In nucleotides, the CDR3 is TGCGCCAGCAGCCCTTACCTGACTAGCGGGGGCTACGAGCAGTACTTC. It specifies CASSPYLTSGGYEQYF.

This clone occurred once. The gene calls are TRBV4-1 and TRBJ1-4; 7 bases are a match to TRBD1. The CDR3 contains 16 residues. Germline lookup yields CDR1 MGHRA and CDR2 YSYEKL. V gave up 4 bases and J gave up 6 bases; unmatched junction bases: 11. This chain's CDR3 is CASSPYHTGTDEKLFF. CDR3 coding DNA: TGCGCCAGCAGCCCGTACCATACCGGGACAGATGAAAAACTGTTTTTT.

The chain has TRBV7-3 and TRBJ2-7; 8 bases fit TRBD2. CDR1 is SGHTA and CDR2 is FQGTGA in the germline V gene. The CDR3 totals 14 residues. The junction had 4 bases not matched to a gene; V was cut back by 2 bases and J by 4 bases. CDR3 nucleotides: TGTGCCAGCAGCTTAGGTCGGGGGGGGTACGAGCAGTACTTC. Amino acid sequence: CASSLGRGGYEQYF.

The V call is TRBV7-8, the J call TRBJ1-3; possibly TRBD1 for D (5 bases). Germline V gives CDR1 SGHVS, CDR2 FQNEAQ. V shed 5 bases and J shed 0 bases, with 11 bases lying between them. The length of the CDR3 is 15 residues. CDR3 nucleotide sequence: TGTGCCAGCAGCCTCAGGGCCAACTCTGGAAACACCATATATTTT. This codes for CASSLRANSGNTIYF.

V and J are TRBV5-4 and TRBJ1-6, with 10 bases aligning to TRBD1. The junction had 7 bases not matched to a gene; V was cut back by 4 bases and J by 9 bases. The germline CDR1 and CDR2 sequences are SGHNT and YYREEE (reference sequence). The CDR3 is 15 residues long. CDR3 region: CASSPDRGKGSPLHF. CDR3 bases: TGTGCCAGCAGCCCGGACAGGGGGAAGGGTTCACCCCTCCACTTT.

The chain uses TRBV10-3 and TRBJ2-5; 14 nucleotides align to TRBD2. Germline-derived CDR1 and CDR2 are ENHRY and SYGVKD. The CDR3 sequence is 17 residues long. The V and J ends lost 2 bases and 4 bases, in that order; junction bases with no gene match: 6. The CDR3, as DNA: TGTGCCATCAGTGAGGGGGGACTAGCGGGGGCCCGAGAGACCCAGTACTTC. Translated, it gives CAISEGGLAGARETQYF.

The chain links TRBV5-6 to TRBJ1-2; TRBD1 matches at 10 bases. CDR3 length: 16 residues. V was pared by 0 bases and J by 0 bases, with 2 bases of the junction left unmatched. CDR1 and CDR2 from the germline V gene are SGHDT and YYEEEE. CDR3 sequence reads: CASSLETGGSNYGYTF. The CDR3 region has the DNA TGTGCCAGCAGCTTGGAGACAGGGGGCTCTAACTATGGCTACACCTTC.

The CDR3 bases are TGCAGCGCTCCCGAACAGGGTTGGAGCACTGAAGCTTTCTTT. Encoded protein: CSAPEQGWSTEAFF. This chain uses TRBV29-1 with TRBJ1-1; a weak D match, TRBD1 (6 bases). Germline lookup yields CDR1 SQVTM and CDR2 ANQGSEA. This CDR3 comprises 14 residues. Trimming left V 7 bases short and J 4 bases short, with 19 bases between.

The chain couples TRBV5-1 to TRBJ2-1; 10 bases match TRBD2. CDR3 length equals 15 residues. Germline loops: CDR1 SGHRS, CDR2 YFSETQ. Trimming took 2 bases from V and 6 from J; bases not matched to a gene: 5. CDR3 DNA sequence: TGCGCCAGCAGCTTTCTAGCGGGGGAAGGCAATGAGCAGTTCTTC. Protein sequence: CASSFLAGEGNEQFF.